This T cell receptor beta chain came from a study of T cell repertoires in cytomegalovirus infection. Notes on the study in general: Totalled public TCR beta family frequency picked out people who carried CMV plus the relevant HLA. HLA-C-restricted TCR beta clonotypes specific for CMV led the ex vivo response.

With respect to this clonotype: The antigen is unknown.

Germline V gene data show CDR1 as DFQATT and CDR2 as SNEGSKA (reference sequence). Losses at the gene ends were 6 bases for V and 7 bases for J; bases not matched to a gene: 9. CDR3 length: 12 residues. TCRdb independently ran MiXCR on the reads; one entry per CDR3 protein. The sample lists some 350,000 distinct CDR3 sequences; around 18% were seen once. The sample consisted of PBMCs. The rearrangement links TRBV20-1 to TRBJ2-7; 7 nucleotides line up with TRBD1. The receptor comes from a human donor in good health (CMV status not recorded). Some clones in this sample may be carry-over from other donors' samples. The CDR3 nucleotides read TGCAGTGCCCACCAAGGGGGCAGAGAGCAGTACTTC. It translates to CSAHQGGREQYF.